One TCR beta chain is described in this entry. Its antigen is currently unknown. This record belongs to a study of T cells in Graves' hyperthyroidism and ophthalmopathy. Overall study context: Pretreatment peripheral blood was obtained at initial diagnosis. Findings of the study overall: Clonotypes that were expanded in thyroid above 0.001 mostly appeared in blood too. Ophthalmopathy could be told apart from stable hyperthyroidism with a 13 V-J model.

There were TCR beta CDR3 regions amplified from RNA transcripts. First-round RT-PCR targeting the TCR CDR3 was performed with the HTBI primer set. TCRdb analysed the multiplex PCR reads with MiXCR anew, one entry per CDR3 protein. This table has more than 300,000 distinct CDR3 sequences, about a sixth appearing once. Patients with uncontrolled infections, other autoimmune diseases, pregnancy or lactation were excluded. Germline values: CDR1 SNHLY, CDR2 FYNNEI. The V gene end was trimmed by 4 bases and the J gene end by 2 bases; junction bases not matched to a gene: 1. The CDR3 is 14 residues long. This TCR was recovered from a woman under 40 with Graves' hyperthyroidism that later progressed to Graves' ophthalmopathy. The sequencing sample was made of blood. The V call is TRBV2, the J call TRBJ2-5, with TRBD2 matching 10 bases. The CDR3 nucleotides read TGTGCCAGCAGTGGGACTAGCGGACAAGAGACCCAGTACTTC. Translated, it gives CASSGTSGQETQYF. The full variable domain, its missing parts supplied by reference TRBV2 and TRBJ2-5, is EPEVTQTPSHQVTQMGQEVILRCVPISNHLYFYWYRQILGQKVEFLVSFYNNEISEKSEIFDDQFSVERPDGSNFTLKIRSTKLEDSAMYFCASSGTSGQETQYFGPGTRLLVL.